The 27 T cell receptor beta chains below all came from one sample that was sequenced in a study of shared clonotypes between healthy human individuals. The protocol was immunoSEQ multiplex PCR, while the TCRdb copy is restricted to in-frame clones and leaves out a portion. Of hundreds of thousands of clones listed, approximately 96% are singletons. Naive CD8 isolation took CD45RO-negative cells positively selected for CCR7 and excluded terminally differentiated effector memory CD45RA+ cells. The sequencing sample was made of naive CD8+ T cells sorted from blood. These receptors all stem from a woman aged 25-40 years in good health.

The V call is TRBV9, the J call TRBJ2-7; 13 positions match TRBD2. The CDR3 consists of 16 residues. Germline CDR1 SGDLS, CDR2 YYNGEE. The V gene end was trimmed by 0 bases and the J gene end by 2 bases; junction bases not matched to a gene: 2. CDR3 region: CASSVAGLAGAYEQYF. As DNA, the CDR3 is TGTGCCAGCAGCGTAGCCGGACTAGCGGGAGCCTACGAGCAGTACTTC.

The chain combines TRBV2 with TRBJ2-3; the D gene could be TRBD1 or TRBD2 (5 bases each). V was trimmed by 6 bases and J by 2 bases, leaving 24 bases between them. CDR3 length: 18 residues. Germline loops: CDR1 SNHLY, CDR2 FYNNEI. For the CDR3, the DNA is TGTGCCAGCAGATTCTCTGGGGACCCTCAGGGCCCCACAGATACGCAGTATTTT. It yields the protein CASRFSGDPQGPTDTQYF.

The CDR3 reads CAWSVMGSYNEQFF. The CDR3 bases are TGTGCCTGGAGTGTGATGGGATCCTACAATGAGCAGTTCTTC. The chain is built from TRBV30 and TRBJ2-1; D gene unclear. The CDR3 is made up of 14 amino acids. Trimming removed 0 bases at V and 1 base at J, with 7 bases between. The germline gives CDR1 GTSNPN, CDR2 SVGIG (reference sequence).

The genes are TRBV25-1 and TRBJ2-5, with 8 bases aligning to TRBD1. The CDR3 totals 14 residues. Per germline, CDR1 MGHDK and CDR2 SYGVNS. The ends lost 8 bases at V and 5 bases at J; junction bases unmatched: 10. CDR3 amino acids: CASDRGWGGETQYF. The CDR3 nucleotides read TGTGCCAGCGACAGGGGTTGGGGTGGCGAGACCCAGTACTTC.

V gene TRBV28 combines with J gene TRBJ1-1; TRBD1 might be the D (5 bases). V was clipped by 6 bases and J by 1 base, with 15 bases between them. This CDR3 has 15 residues. The germline V gene encodes CDR1 MDHEN and CDR2 SYDVKM. The CDR3 coding sequence is TGTGCCAGCAGCACCCTCAGGGAATCGAACACTGAAGCTTTCTTT. Residues: CASSTLRESNTEAFF.

The rearrangement links TRBV5-1 to TRBJ2-5; TRBD2 agrees at 15 bases. CDR1 and CDR2 from the germline V gene are SGHRS and YFSETQ. V shed 4 bases, J shed 4 bases, and the junction held 2 bases outside the gene matches. CDR3 length equals 15 residues. The CDR3 is CASSQGLAGGETQYF. The DNA for the CDR3 is TGCGCCAGCAGCCAGGGACTAGCGGGAGGAGAGACCCAGTACTTC.

The V call is TRBV9, the J call TRBJ2-2; possible D gene TRBD2, 6 bases. The CDR3 consists of 15 residues. Germline V lookup: CDR1 SGDLS, CDR2 YYNGEE. V was trimmed by 0 bases and J by 2 bases, leaving 8 bases between them. The chain's CDR3 is CASSVDGTNTGELFF. The CDR3 bases are TGTGCCAGCAGCGTAGATGGGACTAACACCGGGGAGCTGTTTTTT.

The V and J genes are TRBV27 and TRBJ1-3; TRBD1 matches 9 bases. V was clipped by 0 bases and J by 6 bases; unmatched bases: 6. This CDR3 is 16 amino acids long. Germline V gives CDR1 MNHEY, CDR2 SMNVEV (reference sequence). The CDR3 bases are TGTGCCAGCAGTTTATCAGGGACAGGGACAGAAAACACCATATATTTT. It is translated as CASSLSGTGTENTIYF.

The V call is TRBV28, the J call TRBJ1-4; D gene uncertain. This CDR3 has 13 residues. Germline lookup yields CDR1 MDHEN and CDR2 SYDVKM. V lost 7 bases, J lost 3 bases, and 9 bases lay in between. The CDR3 DNA reads TGTGCCAGCACTGGGCAGTCTAATGAAAAACTGTTTTTT. Its protein is CASTGQSNEKLFF.

This chain connects TRBV7-9 to TRBJ2-7; tentative D call: TRBD1 (6 bases). Germline V CDR1 and CDR2: SEHNR, FQNEAQ (reference sequence). V lost 5 bases and J 0 bases, leaving 17 bases between the germline ends. The length of the CDR3 is 16 residues. Here the CDR3 reads CASSPKTGRSSYEQYF. CDR3 in DNA: TGTGCCAGCAGCCCAAAGACAGGAAGGAGCTCCTACGAGCAGTACTTC. Variable domain in full (rest from reference TRBV7-9 and TRBJ2-7): DTGVSQNPRHKITKRGQNVTFRCDPISEHNRLYWYRQTLGQGPEFLTYFQNEAQLEKSRLLSDRFSAERPKGSFSTLEIQRTEQGDSAMYLCASSPKTGRSSYEQYFGPGTRLTVT.

J is TRBJ1-2 and V is TRBV28; possible D gene TRBD1, 5 bases. The germline V and J ends were trimmed by 3 bases and 6 bases, with 11 bases remaining between them. Germline values: CDR1 MDHEN, CDR2 SYDVKM. The CDR3 has 13 residues. The CDR3 loop is CASSLRGWDGYTF. The DNA of the CDR3 is TGTGCCAGCAGTTTGCGGGGGTGGGATGGCTACACCTTC.

This clone was picked up a small number of times. The gene calls are TRBV7-7 and TRBJ2-1, with a weak D call TRBD2 (5 bases). V lost 1 base to trimming and J lost 7 bases, with 11 bases between them. The germline CDR1 and CDR2 sequences are SSHAT and FNYEAQ (reference sequence). CDR3 size: 14 residues. For the CDR3, the DNA is TGTGCCAGCAGCTTAGGTCGCGGGCGTAATGAGCAGTTCTTC. Translating gives CASSLGRGRNEQFF.

The rearrangement links TRBV27 to TRBJ2-2; D not certain. This CDR3 is 20 amino acids long. Trimming took off 1 base at V and 7 bases at J, with 28 bases between the two ends. In germline, CDR1 is MNHEY, CDR2 SMNVEV (reference sequence). CDR3 sequence: CASSLFPDLGRTSKGGELFF. CDR3 nucleotide sequence: TGTGCCAGCAGTTTATTCCCTGACCTCGGTAGGACCTCAAAGGGCGGGGAGCTGTTTTTT.

Worth noting for this clone: A much larger clone differs from this one at a single base, so this may be a read error. This specimen includes other DNA sequences encoding the same CDR3. The rearrangement links TRBV27 to TRBJ2-7; 9 bases are shared with TRBD1. Per the germline V gene, CDR1 is MNHEY and CDR2 is SMNVEV (reference sequence). Losses at the gene ends were 6 bases for V and 5 bases for J; bases not matched to a gene: 5. The CDR3 extends over 13 amino acids. The CDR3 reads CASRPGTGHEQYF. Here the CDR3 DNA reads TGTGCCAGCAGGCCCGGGACAGGGCACGAGCAGTACTTC.

Only one count was recorded for this clone. This chain uses TRBV7-9 with TRBJ2-7; 7 bases align to TRBD1. Per germline, CDR1 SEHNR and CDR2 FQNEAQ (reference sequence). This CDR3 has 15 residues. V shed 5 bases and J 3 bases; nucleotides not matched to a gene: 10. The CDR3 is CASSAGTATNYEQYF. For the CDR3, the DNA is TGTGCCAGCAGCGCCGGGACAGCTACAAACTACGAGCAGTACTTC.

CDR3 in amino acids: CASSQQYRGRRYEQFF. The CDR3 coding sequence is TGCGCCAGCAGTCAACAATACAGGGGGCGCCGCTATGAGCAGTTCTTC. The chain is built from TRBV23-1 and TRBJ2-1; 9 bases match TRBD1. TRBV23-1 is identified as an open reading frame with a role that is uncertain. V lost 2 bases to trimming and J lost 8 bases; unmatched junction nucleotides: 10. The CDR3 extends over 16 amino acids.

The rearrangement uses TRBV5-1 and TRBJ2-3, with D perhaps TRBD2 (5 bases). The V end lost 3 bases, the J end lost 2 bases, and 16 bases lay between the germline ends. The CDR3 has 16 residues. From germline, CDR1 is SGHRS and CDR2 YFSETQ. CDR3 DNA: TGCGCCAGCAGCTCACTGGACTCGACCAACACAGATACGCAGTATTTT. This gives the protein CASSSLDSTNTDTQYF.

The chain links TRBV27 to TRBJ2-7; D unclear. Germline CDR1 is MNHEY and CDR2 is SMNVEV (reference sequence). CDR3 length: 14 amino acids. V lost 7 bases, J lost 1 base, and 14 bases lay in between. The CDR3 DNA sequence: TGTGCCAGCACTCCGCTCCGTGGTTCCTACGAGCAGTACTTC. Its protein product is CASTPLRGSYEQYF.

The J gene is TRBJ2-7, the V gene TRBV13, with D possibly being TRBD1 or TRBD2 (5 bases each). Trimming stripped 0 bases from V and 4 bases from J, with 13 bases between. The CDR3 consists of 15 residues. CDR1 PRHDT and CDR2 FYEKMQ come from the germline V gene (reference sequence). CDR3 loop: CASSLGSAGRYEQYF. Here the CDR3 DNA reads TGTGCCAGCAGCTTAGGGTCGGCAGGGAGATACGAGCAGTACTTC.

This chain links TRBV7-9 with TRBJ2-1; the match to TRBD2 covers 11 bases. Germline lookup yields CDR1 SEHNR and CDR2 FQNEAQ (reference sequence). V shed 5 bases and J 3 bases; nucleotides not matched to a gene: 3. The CDR3 sequence is 15 residues long. CDR3 protein: CASSEGLADYNEQFF. The CDR3 DNA reads as TGTGCCAGCAGCGAGGGACTAGCGGACTACAATGAGCAGTTCTTC.

The rearrangement uses TRBV21-1 and TRBJ2-5; the table names TRBD1, a call not compared with the DNA. TRBV21-1 corresponds to a pseudogene. This CDR3 is built from 11 residues. The DNA of the CDR3 is TGTGCCAGCAGCCAGGGGGAGACCCAGTACTTC. Translating it yields CASSQGETQYF.

The chain joins TRBV28 to TRBJ1-4, with 10 bases aligning to TRBD1. Per the germline V gene, CDR1 is MDHEN and CDR2 is SYDVKM. V lost 1 base to trimming and J lost 0 bases; unmatched junction nucleotides: 5. This CDR3 has 18 residues. CDR3 protein: CASSLYDRGPSTNEKLFF. The CDR3 nucleotides are TGTGCCAGCAGTTTATACGACAGGGGGCCGTCAACTAATGAAAAACTGTTTTTT.

The V and J genes are TRBV5-5 and TRBJ1-3, with unresolved D. The CDR3 is 17 residues long. Germline lookup yields CDR1 SGHKS and CDR2 YYEKEE (reference sequence). Trimming removed 0 bases from V and 2 bases from J, with 15 bases in between. CDR3 loop: CASSLAGEWETGNTIYF. The CDR3 coding sequence is TGTGCCAGCAGCTTGGCCGGAGAGTGGGAGACTGGAAACACCATATATTTT.

This chain uses TRBV5-6 with TRBJ1-1; no firm D call. Germline loops: CDR1 SGHDT, CDR2 YYEEEE. V was shortened by 2 bases and J by 8 bases, with 13 bases between the two germline ends. The CDR3 has 13 residues. The CDR3: CASSLVGLREAFF. CDR3 bases: TGTGCCAGCAGCTTAGTTGGGCTCCGGGAAGCTTTCTTT.

J is TRBJ2-1 and V is TRBV28; 13 bases match TRBD2. CDR1 is MDHEN and CDR2 is SYDVKM in the germline V gene. V lost 2 bases to trimming and J lost 8 bases; unmatched junction nucleotides: 6. This CDR3 has 16 residues. The CDR3: CASSLTSGRVVYEQFF. DNA for the CDR3: TGTGCCAGCAGTTTAACTAGCGGGAGGGTAGTGTATGAGCAGTTCTTC.

The V and J genes are TRBV7-9 and TRBJ2-7, with 12 bases that match TRBD1. The CDR3 loop spans 17 amino acids. The germline V gene encodes CDR1 SEHNR and CDR2 FQNEAQ (reference sequence). J lost 0 bases, V lost 5 bases, and 8 bases had no gene match. The CDR3 reads CASSGTGQGASSYEQYF. The DNA of the CDR3 is TGTGCCAGCAGCGGAACGGGACAGGGGGCATCCTCCTACGAGCAGTACTTC. Using reference TRBV7-9 and TRBJ2-7 for the parts outside the CDR3, the full variable domain is DTGVSQNPRHKITKRGQNVTFRCDPISEHNRLYWYRQTLGQGPEFLTYFQNEAQLEKSRLLSDRFSAERPKGSFSTLEIQRTEQGDSAMYLCASSGTGQGASSYEQYFGPGTRLTVT.

The V and J genes are TRBV7-8 and TRBJ2-1; D is unclear. V was clipped by 3 bases and J by 2 bases, with 8 bases between them. Germline CDR1 and CDR2: SGHVS and FQNEAQ. CDR3 length: 14 amino acids. The CDR3 protein is CASSLFATYNEQFF. In DNA, the CDR3 is TGTGCCAGCAGCTTGTTTGCGACCTACAATGAGCAGTTCTTC. The whole variable domain, remainder taken from reference TRBV7-8 and TRBJ2-1, is GAGVSQSPRYKVAKRGQDVALRCDPISGHVSLFWYQQALGQGPEFLTYFQNEAQLDKSGLPSDRFFAERPEGSVSTLKIQRTQQEDSAVYLCASSLFATYNEQFFGPGTRLTVL.